This paragraph covers one TCR beta chain sequence. Its specificity is unknown. The primer mix had 60 Vbeta and 13 Jbeta primers. Assay used: immunoSEQ multiplex PCR; TCRdb lists only in-frame clones, some missing. The sample carries 100,000 or so clones, under 80% recorded once. V was pared by 3 bases and J by 0 bases, with 5 bases of the junction left unmatched. Germline V gene lookup returns CDR1 SGHRS and CDR2 YFSETQ. This CDR3 region has 15 residues. The sample originates from a study of cytomegalovirus exposure and HLA in healthy donors. About the research overall: Within an early data release were about 85 million unique TCRs drawn from HLA-typed donors.

Study-wide points: The study had only CMV serostatus as immune exposure information.

The chain joins TRBV5-1 to TRBJ2-7; 8 bases are a match to TRBD1. The sequenced sample was PBMCs. This sequence was found in a woman between 18 and 29 years old in good health and CMV-seropositive. For the CDR3, the DNA is TGCGCCAGCAGCTCCCGACAGGGGCCCTCCTACGAGCAGTACTTC. Translation: CASSSRQGPSYEQYF.